This section outlines one TCR beta chain sequence together with its context. PCR employed 60 Vbeta and 13 Jbeta primers. Profiled with immunoSEQ multiplex PCR; TCRdb holds only in-frame clones, not every one. The table lists 180,000 or so clones, approximately 80% of them singletons. This specimen comes from a study of cytomegalovirus exposure and HLA in healthy donors. CDR1 and CDR2 (germline): SGHTA, FQGTGA. The CDR3 covers 15 residues. V trimming: 3 bases; J trimming: 2 bases; junction bases outside the gene matches: 1. Whereas donors were nominally healthy upon sampling, unrecorded immune exposures were probable.

The clonotype comes from a young woman in good health and CMV-seronegative. Sample: PBMCs. The chain employs TRBV7-3 and TRBJ2-5, with 12 bases that match TRBD2. In DNA, the CDR3 is TGTGCCAGCAGCTTCCTAGCGGGAGGGCAAGAGACCCAGTACTTC. This sequence encodes CASSFLAGGQETQYF.